The clone carrying this TCR beta chain is termed medium-sized. TCRdb ran MiXCR on the 5' RACE reads and lists one entry per CDR3 protein. Of about 140,000 distinct CDR3 sequences in the sample, approximately 9.2% were seen once. This record belongs to a study of CD8 T cells in ankylosing spondylitis. The CDR3 is made up of 13 amino acids. Germline V gives CDR1 SGDLS, CDR2 YYNGEE. The ends were cut back, 4 bases at V and 5 bases at J, with 10 bases in the middle. V usage is TRBV9 and J usage is TRBJ2-1; no definite D call. Sequenced input: synovial fluid, either unsorted or a sorted T cell fraction (not recorded which). The source of this sequence is a male donor with ankylosing spondylitis. In DNA form, the CDR3 reads TGTGCCAGCAGCTCTTTAGATGACAATGAGCAGTTCTTC. It is translated as CASSSLDDNEQFF. Full variable domain (outside the CDR3, taken from reference TRBV9 and TRBJ2-1): DSGVTQTPKHLITATGQRVTLRCSPRSGDLSVYWYQQSLDQGLQFLIQYYNGEERAKGNILERFSAQQFPDLHSELNLSSLELGDSALYFCASSSLDDNEQFFGPGTRLTVL.